These T cell receptor beta chains were read from a single sample in a study of cytomegalovirus exposure and HLA in healthy donors. The method was immunoSEQ multiplex PCR; TCRdb's version includes in-frame clones alone and lacks a portion of them. The sample has more than 100,000 clones; 63% are singletons. The sequenced sample consisted of PBMCs. These receptors all stem from a man in his forties in good health and CMV-seropositive. The conserved cysteine and the conserved F or W are not part of the CDR3 here. D genes are given only for firm matches.

v_gene: TRBV18; d_gene: NA; j_gene: TRBJ2-3; CDR3aa: ASSPPGSADTQY
v_gene: TRBV7-3; d_gene: TRBD1; j_gene: TRBJ2-3; CDR3aa: ASSSTGTGGTDTQY
v_gene: TRBV18; d_gene: TRBD1; j_gene: TRBJ1-5; CDR3aa: ASSPQPGGDQPQH
v_gene: TRBV27; d_gene: TRBD1; j_gene: TRBJ1-1; CDR3aa: ASSAAGGTMNTEAF
v_gene: TRBV29-1; d_gene: NA; j_gene: TRBJ2-1; CDR3aa: SVEGTVNEQF
v_gene: TRBV5-1; d_gene: NA; j_gene: TRBJ2-2; CDR3aa: ASSLSGENTGELF
v_gene: TRBV9; d_gene: NA; j_gene: TRBJ1-3; CDR3aa: ASSPTGENTIY
v_gene: TRBV13; d_gene: TRBD2; j_gene: TRBJ2-3; CDR3aa: ASSPKPGLAGGDTQY
v_gene: TRBV19; d_gene: NA; j_gene: TRBJ1-3; CDR3aa: ASSIGRAEFSGNTIY
v_gene: TRBV21-1; d_gene: NA; j_gene: TRBJ2-7; CDR3aa: ARPSREDWREGLSYEQY
v_gene: TRBV10-3; d_gene: NA; j_gene: TRBJ2-3; CDR3aa: AISEPGVGSTDTQY
v_gene: TRBV6-6; d_gene: NA; j_gene: TRBJ2-5; CDR3aa: ASSPGGNQETQY
v_gene: TRBV1; d_gene: NA; j_gene: TRBJ2-3; CDR3aa: TSSQPGLARKADTQY
v_gene: TRBV2; d_gene: NA; j_gene: TRBJ1-3; CDR3aa: ASSLGQGNTIY
v_gene: TRBV4-3; d_gene: NA; j_gene: TRBJ2-2; CDR3aa: ASSQGQGGNTGELF
v_gene: TRBV6-6; d_gene: TRBD1; j_gene: TRBJ1-5; CDR3aa: ASSFGTGRQPQH
v_gene: TRBV12-5; d_gene: NA; j_gene: TRBJ2-7; CDR3aa: ASAPGGKVSEQY
v_gene: TRBV2; d_gene: NA; j_gene: TRBJ1-4; CDR3aa: ASSVQGWEKLF
v_gene: TRBV2; d_gene: NA; j_gene: TRBJ2-7; CDR3aa: ASDVQAQIEQY
v_gene: TRBV7-2; d_gene: TRBD1; j_gene: TRBJ2-7; CDR3aa: ASSFNRGLYYEQY
v_gene: TRBV7-7; d_gene: NA; j_gene: TRBJ2-5; CDR3aa: ASSFGGTARQETQY
v_gene: TRBV5-1; d_gene: NA; j_gene: TRBJ2-7; CDR3aa: ASSLDRRTYEQY
v_gene: TRBV29-1; d_gene: NA; j_gene: TRBJ2-7; CDR3aa: SASERYEQY
v_gene: TRBV18; d_gene: TRBD1; j_gene: TRBJ2-5; CDR3aa: ASSPGTGIGETQY
v_gene: TRBV6-6; d_gene: NA; j_gene: TRBJ2-7; CDR3aa: ASKDGQRSYEQY
v_gene: TRBV9; d_gene: TRBD1; j_gene: TRBJ2-3; CDR3aa: ASSVLQGGTDTQY
v_gene: TRBV19; d_gene: TRBD1; j_gene: TRBJ1-5; CDR3aa: ASSMGQPNQPQH
v_gene: TRBV5-1; d_gene: TRBD1; j_gene: TRBJ2-2; CDR3aa: ASSLAGRGRNTGELF
v_gene: TRBV7-9; d_gene: NA; j_gene: TRBJ1-3; CDR3aa: ASSLDREGNTIY
v_gene: TRBV28; d_gene: TRBD1; j_gene: TRBJ1-2; CDR3aa: ASSLIEGAGYGYT
v_gene: TRBV21-1; d_gene: NA; j_gene: TRBJ2-1; CDR3aa: ASSKEPGLAGGSSYNEQF
v_gene: TRBV2; d_gene: NA; j_gene: TRBJ2-7; CDR3aa: ASTYGGEQY
v_gene: TRBV5-1; d_gene: NA; j_gene: TRBJ2-1; CDR3aa: ASSFGSGANEQF
v_gene: TRBV4-1; d_gene: NA; j_gene: TRBJ2-3; CDR3aa: ASTPGKGRDTDTQY
v_gene: TRBV27; d_gene: NA; j_gene: TRBJ2-5; CDR3aa: ASSLNPPPGETQY
v_gene: TRBV2; d_gene: NA; j_gene: TRBJ1-5; CDR3aa: ASSKRMEVSDSNQPQH